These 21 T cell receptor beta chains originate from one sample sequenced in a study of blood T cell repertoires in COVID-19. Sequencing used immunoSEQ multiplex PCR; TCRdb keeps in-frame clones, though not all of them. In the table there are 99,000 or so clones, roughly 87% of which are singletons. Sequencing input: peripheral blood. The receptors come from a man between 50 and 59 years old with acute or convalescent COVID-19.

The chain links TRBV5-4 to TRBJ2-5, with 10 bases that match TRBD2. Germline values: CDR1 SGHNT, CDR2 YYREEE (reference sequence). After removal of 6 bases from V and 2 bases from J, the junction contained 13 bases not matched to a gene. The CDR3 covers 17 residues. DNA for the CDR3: TGTGCCAGCACCACGTGGCGCCGTAGCGGGGGGCAAGAGACCCAGTACTTC. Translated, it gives CASTTWRRSGGQETQYF.

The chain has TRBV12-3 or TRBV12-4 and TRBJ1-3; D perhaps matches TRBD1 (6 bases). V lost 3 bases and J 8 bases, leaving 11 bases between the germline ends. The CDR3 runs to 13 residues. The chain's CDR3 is CASSLGRGDTIYF. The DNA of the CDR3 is TGTGCCAGCAGTTTGGGCAGGGGTGACACCATATATTTT.

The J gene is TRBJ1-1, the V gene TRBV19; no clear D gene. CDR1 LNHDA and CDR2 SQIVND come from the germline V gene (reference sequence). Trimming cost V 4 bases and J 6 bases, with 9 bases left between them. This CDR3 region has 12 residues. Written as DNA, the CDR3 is TGTGCCAGTAGTACGGGGAGCCCTGAAGCTTTCTTT. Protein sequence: CASSTGSPEAFF.

Here the CDR3 reads CASSIDFYGQGYQPQHF. The CDR3 region has the DNA TGTGCCAGTAGTATAGATTTCTACGGACAGGGGTATCAGCCCCAGCATTTT. This chain uses TRBV19 with TRBJ1-5, with 9 nucleotides matching TRBD1. The junction had 8 bases not matched to a gene; V was cut back by 0 bases and J by 5 bases. Per the germline V gene, CDR1 is LNHDA and CDR2 is SQIVND (reference sequence). The CDR3 runs 17 residues.

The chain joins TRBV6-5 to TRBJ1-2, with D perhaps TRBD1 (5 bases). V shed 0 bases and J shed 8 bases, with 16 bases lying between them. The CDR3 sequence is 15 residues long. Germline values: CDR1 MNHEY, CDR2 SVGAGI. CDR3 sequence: CASSYSQGFQTGYTF. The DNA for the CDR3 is TGTGCCAGCAGTTACTCGCAGGGTTTTCAAACGGGCTACACCTTC.

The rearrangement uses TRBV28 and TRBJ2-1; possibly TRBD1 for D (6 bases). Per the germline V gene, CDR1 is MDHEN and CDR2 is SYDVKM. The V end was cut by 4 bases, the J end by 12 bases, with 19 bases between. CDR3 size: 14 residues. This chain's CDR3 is CASSSTIQGWSQFF. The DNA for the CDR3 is TGTGCCAGCAGTTCGACCATACAGGGATGGTCGCAGTTCTTC.

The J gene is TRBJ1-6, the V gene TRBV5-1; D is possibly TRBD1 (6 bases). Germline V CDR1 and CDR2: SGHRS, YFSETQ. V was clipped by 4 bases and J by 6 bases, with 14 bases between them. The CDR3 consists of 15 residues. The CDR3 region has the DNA TGCGCCAGCAGCCGGACAGTCGACGGTAATTCACCCCTCCACTTT. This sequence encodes CASSRTVDGNSPLHF. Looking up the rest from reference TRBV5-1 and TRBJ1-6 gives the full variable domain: KAGVTQTPRYLIKTRGQQVTLSCSPISGHRSVSWYQQTPGQGLQFLFEYFSETQRNKGNFPGRFSGRQFSNSRSEMNVSTLELGDSALYLCASSRTVDGNSPLHFGNGTRLTVT.

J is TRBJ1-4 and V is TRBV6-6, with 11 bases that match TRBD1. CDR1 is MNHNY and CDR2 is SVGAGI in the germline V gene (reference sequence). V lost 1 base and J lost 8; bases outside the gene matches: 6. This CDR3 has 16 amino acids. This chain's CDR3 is CASSYYGQGAGEKLFF. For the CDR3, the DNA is TGTGCCAGCAGTTACTATGGACAGGGGGCCGGCGAAAAACTGTTTTTT.

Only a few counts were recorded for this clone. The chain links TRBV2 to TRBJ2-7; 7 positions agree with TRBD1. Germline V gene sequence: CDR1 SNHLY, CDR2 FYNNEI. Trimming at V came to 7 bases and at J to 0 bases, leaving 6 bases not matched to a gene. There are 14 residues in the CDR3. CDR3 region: CASTVDRISYEQYF. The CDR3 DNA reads TGTGCCAGCACCGTGGACAGGATCTCCTACGAGCAGTACTTC.

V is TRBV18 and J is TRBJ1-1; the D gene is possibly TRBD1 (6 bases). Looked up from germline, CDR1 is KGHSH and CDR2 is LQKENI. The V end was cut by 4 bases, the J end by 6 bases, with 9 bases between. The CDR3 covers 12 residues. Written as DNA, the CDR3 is TGTGCCAGCTCACTAGAGGGGGCTGAAGCTTTCTTT. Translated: CASSLEGAEAFF.

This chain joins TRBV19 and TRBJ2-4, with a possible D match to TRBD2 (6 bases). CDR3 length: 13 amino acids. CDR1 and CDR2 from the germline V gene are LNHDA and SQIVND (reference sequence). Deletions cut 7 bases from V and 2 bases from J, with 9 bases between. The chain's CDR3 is CASMEGTKNIQYF. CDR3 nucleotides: TGTGCCAGTATGGAGGGGACCAAAAACATTCAGTACTTC.

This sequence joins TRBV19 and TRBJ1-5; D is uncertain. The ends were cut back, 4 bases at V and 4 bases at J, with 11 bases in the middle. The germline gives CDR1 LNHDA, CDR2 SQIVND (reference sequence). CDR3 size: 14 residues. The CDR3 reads CASSRGGWNQPQHF. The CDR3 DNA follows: TGTGCCAGTAGTAGGGGAGGTTGGAATCAGCCCCAGCATTTT. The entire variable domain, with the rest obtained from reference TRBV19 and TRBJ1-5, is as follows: DGGITQSPKYLFRKEGQNVTLSCEQNLNHDAMYWYRQDPGQGLRLIYYSQIVNDFQKGDIAEGYSVSREKKESFPLTVTSAQKNPTAFYLCASSRGGWNQPQHFGDGTRLSIL.

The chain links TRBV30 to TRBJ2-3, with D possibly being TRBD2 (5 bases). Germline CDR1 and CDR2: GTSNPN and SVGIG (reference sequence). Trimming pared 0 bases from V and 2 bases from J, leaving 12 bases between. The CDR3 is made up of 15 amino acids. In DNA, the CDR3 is TGTGCCTGGAGTGTTTTATCGGGGTTCACAGATACGCAGTATTTT. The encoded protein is CAWSVLSGFTDTQYF. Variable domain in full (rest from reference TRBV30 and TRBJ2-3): SQTIHQWPATLVQPVGSPLSLECTVEGTSNPNLYWYRQAAGRGLQLLFYSVGIGQISSEVPQNLSASRPQDRQFILSSKKLLLSDSGFYLCAWSVLSGFTDTQYFGPGTRLTVL.

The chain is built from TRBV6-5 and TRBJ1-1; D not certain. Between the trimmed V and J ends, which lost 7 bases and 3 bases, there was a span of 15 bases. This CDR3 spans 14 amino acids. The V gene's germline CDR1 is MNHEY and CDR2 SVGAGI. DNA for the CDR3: TGTGCCAGCACCGTTTCTCCTACGGACACTGAAGCTTTCTTT. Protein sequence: CASTVSPTDTEAFF.

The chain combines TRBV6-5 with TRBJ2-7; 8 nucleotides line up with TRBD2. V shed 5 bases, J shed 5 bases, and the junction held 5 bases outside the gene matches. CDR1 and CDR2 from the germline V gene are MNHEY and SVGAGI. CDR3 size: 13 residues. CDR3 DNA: TGTGCCAGCAGTCGGGGGGGTGGTGACGAGCAGTACTTC. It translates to CASSRGGGDEQYF.

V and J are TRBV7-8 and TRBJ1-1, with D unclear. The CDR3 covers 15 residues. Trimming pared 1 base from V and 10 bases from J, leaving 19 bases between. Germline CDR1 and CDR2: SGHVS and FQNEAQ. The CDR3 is CASSLDGRDGVGAFF. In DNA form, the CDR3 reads TGTGCCAGCAGCTTAGATGGGCGGGATGGGGTCGGAGCTTTCTTT.

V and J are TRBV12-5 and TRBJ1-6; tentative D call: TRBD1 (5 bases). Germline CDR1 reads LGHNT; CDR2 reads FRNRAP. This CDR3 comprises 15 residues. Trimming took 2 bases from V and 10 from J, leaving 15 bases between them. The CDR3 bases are TGTGCTAGTGGTTTGCTAGAGCCCCGGGGGTCACCCCTCCACTTT. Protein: CASGLLEPRGSPLHF.

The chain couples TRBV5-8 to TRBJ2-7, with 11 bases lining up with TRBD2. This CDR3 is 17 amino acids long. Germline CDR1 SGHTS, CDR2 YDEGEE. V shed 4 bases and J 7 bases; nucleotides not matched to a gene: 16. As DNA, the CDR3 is TGTGCCAGCAGCGTGATAGCGGGAGGGGGTATTCGGCGGGAGCAGTACTTC. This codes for CASSVIAGGGIRREQYF.

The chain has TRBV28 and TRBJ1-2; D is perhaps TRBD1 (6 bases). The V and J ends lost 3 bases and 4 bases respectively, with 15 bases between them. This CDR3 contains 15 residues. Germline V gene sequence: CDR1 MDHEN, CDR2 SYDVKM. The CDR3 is CASSFSGRGFYGYTF. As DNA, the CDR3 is TGTGCCAGCAGTTTTTCCGGCAGGGGATTCTATGGCTACACCTTC.

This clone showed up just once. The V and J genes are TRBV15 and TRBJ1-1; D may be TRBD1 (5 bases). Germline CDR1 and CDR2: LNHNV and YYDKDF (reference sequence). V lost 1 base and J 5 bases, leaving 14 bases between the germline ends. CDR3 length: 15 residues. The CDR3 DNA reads TGTGCCACCAGCAGAGGCGGGGCTCAGGCGACTGAAGCTTTCTTT. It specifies CATSRGGAQATEAFF.

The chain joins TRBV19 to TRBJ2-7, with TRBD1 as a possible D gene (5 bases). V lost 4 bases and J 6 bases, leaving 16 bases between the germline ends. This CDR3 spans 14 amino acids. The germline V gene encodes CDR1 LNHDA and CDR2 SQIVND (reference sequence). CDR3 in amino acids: CASSTQGTPSEQYF. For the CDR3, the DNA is TGTGCCAGTAGTACGCAGGGAACGCCTTCCGAGCAGTACTTC.